The text below deals with one T cell receptor (beta chain). In the authors' workflow: Estimated nucleated cell counts came from reference gene primer amplification. Generated by immunoSEQ multiplex PCR, the TCRdb table keeps only in-frame clones and is missing some. The DNA was the basis for D and trimming; V, J and clone size are from that table. The data contain approximately 31,000 clones, approximately 90% of them singletons. This sample is part of a study of blood T cell repertoires in COVID-19. Study background: From the United States, Italy and Spain came samples of acute and convalescent COVID-19. Nucleic acid was either cDNA or gDNA, and it came from T cells, B-cell-depleted T cells, or PBMCs.

Input material: peripheral blood. This TCR was recovered from an elderly woman with active or convalescent COVID-19.

The CDR3: CASSIEGGGWTGELFF. The CDR3 region has the DNA TGTGCCAGTAGTATAGAAGGTGGCGGGTGGACCGGGGAGCTGTTTTTT. J is TRBJ2-2 and V is TRBV19; D possibly corresponds to TRBD2 (5 bases). Germline loops: CDR1 LNHDA, CDR2 SQIVND (reference sequence). Trimming left V 0 bases short and J 5 bases short, with 13 bases between. CDR3 length equals 16 residues. The variable domain in full, with the rest retrieved from reference TRBV19 and TRBJ2-2, is DGGITQSPKYLFRKEGQNVTLSCEQNLNHDAMYWYRQDPGQGLRLIYYSQIVNDFQKGDIAEGYSVSREKKESFPLTVTSAQKNPTAFYLCASSIEGGGWTGELFFGEGSRLTVL.